The clone carrying this TCR beta chain was observed at least ten times. No antigen is known for it. Extracted RNA was reverse transcribed into cDNA, the sequencing template. Libraries were prepared by immunoSEQ multiplex PCR; TCRdb keeps only in-frame clonotypes and omits some of them. The sample has about 99,000 clones, 45% to 60% seen once. Separation by sorting yielded CD4+ and CD8+ T cells from PBMCs. The sample is drawn from a study of CD8+ T cells in alopecia areata. Findings and caveats of the study: Clonality in lesional scalp, especially alopecia totalis/universalis, exceeded that of normal scalp.

The CDR3 loop spans 14 amino acids. The germline gives CDR1 MNHNS, CDR2 SASEGT. V was clipped by 3 bases and J by 8 bases, with 14 bases between them. This rearrangement joins TRBV6-1 to TRBJ2-4, with unresolved D. This receptor was identified in a human donor in good health. The specimen sequenced was CD4+ T cells sorted from blood. CDR3 DNA sequence: TGTGCCAGCAGTGATACCAGGCAAAGGGACATTCAGTACTTC. The encoded protein is CASSDTRQRDIQYF.